Listed below are T cell receptor beta chains from one sample, sequenced in a study of blood T cell repertoires in COVID-19. The assay was immunoSEQ multiplex PCR, and TCRdb's table has in-frame clones only and misses some. Of about 160,000 clones listed, approximately 77% are singletons. Sequencing was done on a sample of PBMCs or T cells enriched from blood (not recorded which). The receptor set was obtained from a man aged 60 to 75 who had recovered from COVID-19. Each CDR3 is given with its conserved first and last residue. D genes are given only for firm matches. Clone sizes are given selectively: once, few, many, or a class where the clone is expanded.

d_gene: TRBD2
j_gene: TRBJ2-1
len: 13
v_gene: TRBV5-1
abundance: .
CDR3aa: CASGGLAVNEQFF
CDR3nt: TGCGCCAGCGGCGGACTAGCCGTCAATGAGCAGTTCTTC

d_gene: TRBD1
j_gene: TRBJ2-1
len: 12
v_gene: TRBV7-2
abundance: .
CDR3aa: CASSWDRVEQFF
CDR3nt: TGTGCCAGCAGCTGGGACAGGGTTGAGCAGTTCTTC

d_gene: .
j_gene: TRBJ1-1
len: 12
v_gene: TRBV24-1
abundance: .
CDR3aa: CATSGRASEAFF
CDR3nt: TGTGCCACCAGTGGGAGGGCGTCTGAAGCTTTCTTT

d_gene: .
j_gene: TRBJ1-5
len: 17
v_gene: TRBV30
abundance: few
CDR3aa: CAWSEVYEYRGNQPQHF
CDR3nt: TGTGCCTGGAGTGAGGTGTATGAGTACAGAGGCAATCAGCCCCAGCATTTT

d_gene: .
j_gene: TRBJ1-6
len: 14
v_gene: TRBV5-1
abundance: many
CDR3aa: CASSLVDAGSPLHF
CDR3nt: TGCGCCAGCAGCTTGGTGGATGCAGGATCACCCCTCCACTTT

d_gene: TRBD1
j_gene: TRBJ2-3
len: 22
v_gene: TRBV7-3
abundance: .
CDR3aa: CASSLTNTPPGQRAPSTDTQYF
CDR3nt: TGTGCCAGCAGCTTAACCAACACTCCTCCGGGACAGAGGGCTCCTAGCACAGATACGCAGTATTTT

d_gene: TRBD1
j_gene: TRBJ1-4
len: 15
v_gene: TRBV30
abundance: .
CDR3aa: CAWSVQGAIIMRLFF
CDR3nt: TGTGCCTGGAGTGTCCAGGGGGCCATAATTATGCGGCTGTTTTTT

d_gene: TRBD1
j_gene: TRBJ2-7
len: 13
v_gene: TRBV4-2
abundance: .
CDR3aa: CASSSRDSYEQYF
CDR3nt: TGTGCCAGCAGCTCCCGGGACAGCTACGAGCAGTACTTC

d_gene: TRBD1
j_gene: TRBJ2-1
len: 15
v_gene: TRBV5-1
abundance: .
CDR3aa: CASSSPGQGALGQFF
CDR3nt: TGCGCCAGCAGCTCTCCGGGACAGGGGGCCCTCGGGCAGTTCTTC

d_gene: TRBD1
j_gene: TRBJ2-2
len: 15
v_gene: TRBV29-1
abundance: once
CDR3aa: CSVEVGTGAVGELFF
CDR3nt: TGCAGCGTTGAAGTGGGGACAGGGGCTGTCGGGGAGCTGTTTTTT

d_gene: TRBD1
j_gene: TRBJ1-2
len: 12
v_gene: TRBV19
abundance: .
CDR3aa: CASSIVTGSYTF
CDR3nt: TGTGCCAGTAGTATTGTGACAGGGAGCTACACCTTC

d_gene: TRBD1
j_gene: TRBJ2-1
len: 12
v_gene: TRBV29-1
abundance: .
CDR3aa: CSAKTGSNEQFF
CDR3nt: TGCAGCGCAAAGACAGGGAGCAATGAGCAGTTCTTC

d_gene: .
j_gene: TRBJ1-4
len: 13
v_gene: TRBV24-1
abundance: .
CDR3aa: CATSDYRDEKLFF
CDR3nt: TGTGCCACCAGTGATTACAGGGATGAAAAACTGTTTTTT

d_gene: .
j_gene: TRBJ2-6
len: 15
v_gene: TRBV19
abundance: .
CDR3aa: CASSITGTGANVLTF
CDR3nt: TGTGCCAGTAGTATCACAGGTACCGGGGCCAACGTCCTGACTTTC

d_gene: TRBD1
j_gene: TRBJ2-1
len: 21
v_gene: TRBV24-1
abundance: .
CDR3aa: CATSAVSLGQDDGSTYNEQFF
CDR3nt: TGTGCCACCAGTGCCGTTAGCTTGGGACAGGACGACGGGAGTACCTACAATGAGCAGTTCTTC

d_gene: .
j_gene: TRBJ1-6
len: 15
v_gene: TRBV9
abundance: .
CDR3aa: CASSTTDSNNSPLHF
CDR3nt: TGTGCCAGCAGCACCACGGACAGCAATAATTCACCCCTCCACTTT

d_gene: .
j_gene: TRBJ2-1
len: 13
v_gene: TRBV12-3/TRBV12-4
abundance: .
CDR3aa: CASSLGGLDEQFF
CDR3nt: TGTGCCAGCAGTTTAGGAGGGTTGGATGAGCAGTTCTTC

d_gene: .
j_gene: TRBJ1-3
len: 15
v_gene: TRBV5-1
abundance: .
CDR3aa: CASSLVQGDGNTIYF
CDR3nt: TGCGCCAGCAGCTTGGTTCAGGGTGATGGAAACACCATATATTTT

d_gene: .
j_gene: TRBJ2-1
len: 11
v_gene: TRBV2
abundance: .
CDR3aa: CASVPGYEQFF
CDR3nt: TGTGCCAGCGTTCCCGGGTATGAGCAGTTCTTC

d_gene: .
j_gene: TRBJ1-4
len: 15
v_gene: TRBV7-2
abundance: .
CDR3aa: CASSSSGLTNEKLFF
CDR3nt: TGTGCCAGCAGCTCGTCCGGTTTAACTAATGAAAAACTGTTTTTT

d_gene: .
j_gene: TRBJ2-1
len: 13
v_gene: TRBV6-4
abundance: .
CDR3aa: CASRGGSYNEQFF
CDR3nt: TGTGCCAGCAGAGGAGGTTCCTACAATGAGCAGTTCTTC

d_gene: .
j_gene: TRBJ2-5
len: 15
v_gene: TRBV3-1/TRBV3-2
abundance: .
CDR3aa: CASSPRRNGWETQYF
CDR3nt: TGTGCCAGCAGCCCCCGGAGGAATGGCTGGGAGACCCAGTACTTC

d_gene: .
j_gene: TRBJ1-4
len: 14
v_gene: TRBV3-1/TRBV3-2
abundance: .
CDR3aa: CASSQAGVGEKLFF
CDR3nt: TGTGCCAGCAGCCAAGCAGGGGTCGGTGAAAAACTGTTTTTT

d_gene: .
j_gene: TRBJ1-5
len: 14
v_gene: TRBV28
abundance: .
CDR3aa: CASGGDGGHQPQHF
CDR3nt: TGTGCCAGCGGCGGGGATGGAGGCCATCAGCCCCAGCATTTT

d_gene: TRBD2
j_gene: TRBJ2-2
len: 16
v_gene: TRBV5-1
abundance: .
CDR3aa: CASSPGGGQRTGELFF
CDR3nt: TGCGCCAGCAGCCCCGGGGGGGGGCAGCGCACCGGGGAGCTGTTTTTT

d_gene: TRBD1
j_gene: TRBJ2-1
len: 14
v_gene: TRBV2
abundance: .
CDR3aa: CASSESWTGIEQFF
CDR3nt: TGTGCCAGCAGTGAAAGCTGGACAGGAATTGAGCAGTTCTTC

d_gene: .
j_gene: TRBJ1-4
len: 14
v_gene: TRBV19
abundance: .
CDR3aa: CASSMGPANEKLFF
CDR3nt: TGTGCCAGTAGTATGGGCCCGGCTAATGAAAAACTGTTTTTT

d_gene: .
j_gene: TRBJ2-3
len: 14
v_gene: TRBV11-1
abundance: .
CDR3aa: CASSRRESTDTQYF
CDR3nt: TGTGCCAGCAGCAGACGGGAGTCCACAGATACGCAGTATTTT

d_gene: .
j_gene: TRBJ1-2
len: 14
v_gene: TRBV9
abundance: .
CDR3aa: CASSVQATNYGYTF
CDR3nt: TGTGCCAGCAGCGTACAGGCGACGAACTATGGCTACACCTTC

d_gene: TRBD2
j_gene: TRBJ2-5
len: 15
v_gene: TRBV11-2
abundance: .
CDR3aa: CASRVPGLNQETQYF
CDR3nt: TGTGCCAGCAGAGTACCGGGACTAAACCAAGAGACCCAGTACTTC

d_gene: .
j_gene: TRBJ2-7
len: 15
v_gene: TRBV5-1
abundance: .
CDR3aa: CASSLMSGGSYEQYF
CDR3nt: TGCGCCAGCAGCTTGATGTCAGGGGGGTCCTACGAGCAGTACTTC

d_gene: TRBD1
j_gene: TRBJ1-4
len: 14
v_gene: TRBV7-7
abundance: .
CDR3aa: CASSPGQGNEKLFF
CDR3nt: TGTGCTAGCAGCCCCGGACAGGGGAACGAAAAACTGTTTTTT

d_gene: .
j_gene: TRBJ2-2
len: 12
v_gene: TRBV7-2
abundance: once
CDR3aa: CASSPNTGELFF
CDR3nt: TGTGCCAGCAGTCCAAACACCGGGGAGCTGTTTTTT

d_gene: TRBD2
j_gene: TRBJ2-5
len: 13
v_gene: TRBV3-1/TRBV3-2
abundance: .
CDR3aa: CASSQGTSETQYF
CDR3nt: TGTGCCAGCAGCCAAGGGACTAGCGAGACCCAGTACTTC

d_gene: .
j_gene: TRBJ1-1
len: 12
v_gene: TRBV28
abundance: few
CDR3aa: CASTLGGFEAFF
CDR3nt: TGTGCCAGCACCTTAGGAGGGTTTGAAGCTTTCTTT

d_gene: .
j_gene: TRBJ2-1
len: 15
v_gene: TRBV28
abundance: .
CDR3aa: CASAVSRGGRNEQFF
CDR3nt: TGTGCCAGTGCGGTGTCGAGGGGGGGACGCAATGAGCAGTTCTTC

d_gene: .
j_gene: TRBJ1-6
len: 13
v_gene: TRBV25-1
abundance: .
CDR3aa: CASRSRPDSPLHF
CDR3nt: TGTGCCAGCAGGTCCAGGCCTGATTCACCCCTCCACTTT

d_gene: .
j_gene: TRBJ1-2
len: 13
v_gene: TRBV12-3/TRBV12-4
abundance: .
CDR3aa: CASSSQGNYGYTF
CDR3nt: TGTGCCAGCAGTTCGCAGGGTAACTATGGCTACACCTTC

d_gene: TRBD2
j_gene: TRBJ2-7
len: 16
v_gene: TRBV6-2/TRBV6-3
abundance: .
CDR3aa: CASSPTTSGSGNEQYF
CDR3nt: TGTGCCAGCAGCCCTACGACTAGCGGGAGTGGCAACGAGCAGTACTTC

d_gene: TRBD2
j_gene: TRBJ2-2
len: 15
v_gene: TRBV28
abundance: .
CDR3aa: CASSLGGRRTGELFF
CDR3nt: TGTGCCAGCAGTTTGGGAGGGAGGAGGACCGGGGAGCTGTTTTTT

d_gene: TRBD1
j_gene: TRBJ1-2
len: 14
v_gene: TRBV3-1/TRBV3-2
abundance: .
CDR3aa: CASSPTGVNYGYTF
CDR3nt: TGTGCCAGCAGCCCGACAGGGGTTAACTATGGCTACACCTTC